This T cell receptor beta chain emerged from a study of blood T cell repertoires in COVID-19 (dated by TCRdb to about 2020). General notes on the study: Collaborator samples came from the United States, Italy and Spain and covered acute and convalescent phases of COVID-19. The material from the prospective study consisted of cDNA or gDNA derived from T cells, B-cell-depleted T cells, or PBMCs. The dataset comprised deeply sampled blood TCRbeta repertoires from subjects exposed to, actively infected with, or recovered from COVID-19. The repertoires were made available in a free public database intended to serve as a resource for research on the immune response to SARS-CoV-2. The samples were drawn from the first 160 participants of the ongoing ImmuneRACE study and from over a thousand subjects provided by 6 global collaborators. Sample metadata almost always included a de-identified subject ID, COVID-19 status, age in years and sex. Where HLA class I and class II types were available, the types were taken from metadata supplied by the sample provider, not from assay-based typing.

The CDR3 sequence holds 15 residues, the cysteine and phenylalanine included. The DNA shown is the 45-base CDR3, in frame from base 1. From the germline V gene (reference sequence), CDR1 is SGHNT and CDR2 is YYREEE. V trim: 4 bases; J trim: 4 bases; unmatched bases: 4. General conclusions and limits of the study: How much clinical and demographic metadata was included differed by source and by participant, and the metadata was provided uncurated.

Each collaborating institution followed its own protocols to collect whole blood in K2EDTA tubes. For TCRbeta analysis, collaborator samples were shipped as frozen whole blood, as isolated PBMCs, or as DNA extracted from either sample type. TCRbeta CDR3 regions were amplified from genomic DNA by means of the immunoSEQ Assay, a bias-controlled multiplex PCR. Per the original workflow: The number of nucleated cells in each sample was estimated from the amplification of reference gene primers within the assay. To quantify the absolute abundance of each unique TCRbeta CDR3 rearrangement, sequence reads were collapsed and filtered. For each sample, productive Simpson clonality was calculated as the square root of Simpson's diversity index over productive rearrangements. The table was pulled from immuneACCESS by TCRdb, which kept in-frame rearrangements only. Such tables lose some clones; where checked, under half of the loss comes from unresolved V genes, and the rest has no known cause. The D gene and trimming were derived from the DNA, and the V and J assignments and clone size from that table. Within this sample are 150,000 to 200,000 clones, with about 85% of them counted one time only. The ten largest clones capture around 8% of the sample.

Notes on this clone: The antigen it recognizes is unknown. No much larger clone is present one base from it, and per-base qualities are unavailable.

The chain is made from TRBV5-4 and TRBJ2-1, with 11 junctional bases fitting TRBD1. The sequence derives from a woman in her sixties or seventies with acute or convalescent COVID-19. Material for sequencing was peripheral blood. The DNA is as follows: TGTGCCAGCAGCATAGGACAGGGGGCTTACAATGAGCAGTTCTTC. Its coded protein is CASSIGQGAYNEQFF.